This record concerns one T cell receptor beta chain sequence. The target of this receptor is not known. One base away there is no much larger clone; base qualities are not given. These data originate in a study of cytomegalovirus exposure and HLA in healthy donors (dated by TCRdb to about 2017). For context, the study as a whole: An earlier analysis of 587 of the donors reported roughly 300 Gb of sequence data and around 120 million unique TCR beta sequences obtained from approximately 180 million T cells. On average, around 240,000 unique TCR beta nucleotide sequences were sequenced per donor among 350 to 400 genotyped donors of the cohort, with roughly 18% of those sequences being non-productive. All discovery cohort repertoires had been generated using a single sequencing platform. Among the roughly 380 genotyped donors, around 79% belonged to the genetic ancestry cluster associated with self-reported Caucasian donors. In a later analysis, previously published TCR beta repertoires from 600 to 850 donors were re-analyzed and high-resolution HLA genotyping was added so that TCR occurrence patterns could be studied. Using immunosequencing, the study profiled T cell repertoires from about 650 subjects and related those repertoires to cytomegalovirus serostatus. About 280 gigabases of sequencing data and around 80 million unique TCR sequences made up an early release that covered over 550 HLA-typed donors. In the later analysis, no new phenotypic data were used to find candidate immune exposures; instead, reliance was placed on TCR beta sequences and their occurrence across donors. In an earlier analysis of 587 of the donors, high-throughput TCR beta sequencing was used to judge whether each TCR beta V gene segment behaved as functional or pseudogenic. The study was designed to test whether signatures of past pathogen exposure could be identified by cataloging public T cell receptors. The study combined high-throughput TCR immunosequencing, statistical association of individual TCRs with disease status, and machine learning to predict cytomegalovirus infection status. Besides the first cohort of more than 650 subjects, a separate validation cohort made up of roughly 120 different subjects was used. Roughly five DR-DQ haplotypes were treated as single units for association and clustering because of strong linkage in the cohort. Donor age, sex, ethnicity and CMV serostatus were compiled together with the repertoire data. A later genetic analysis used genome-wide SNP genotypes for about 60% of the roughly 700 donors, treating that subset as a discovery cohort. HLA typing covered class I and class II loci at four-digit resolution. Typing coverage differed by locus: A, B, C, DRB1 and DQB1 were typed in about 629-640 donors, DQA1 in about 550, DPA1 in approximately 610, and DPB1 in 472.

The method was the immunoSEQ multiplex PCR assay. A mixture of 60 forward primers for TCR Vbeta segments and 13 reverse primers for TCR Jbeta segments was used in the multiplex PCR. The CDR3 region of rearranged TCR beta genes was amplified from genomic DNA by a multiplex PCR assay. Amplified TCR beta libraries were sequenced as 87-base-pair reads on the Illumina HiSeq System. As for the original processing: In a later analysis, 70 million to 95 million unique TCR beta chains were counted across the 500 to 700 repertoires, and roughly 11 million of these chains were shared by at least two donors. To remove PCR and sequencing errors, raw reads were error-corrected and collapsed into unique sequences using a nearest-neighbor algorithm that merged closely related sequences. V, D and J gene segments were assigned by aligning CDR3 sequences to IMGT reference sequences. Each retained sequence needed at least a six-nucleotide match to both a V gene segment and a J gene segment. A rearrangement was called productive if the CDR3 had no stop codons and remained in frame with V and J, and every other rearrangement was called non-productive. Following IMGT convention, CDR3 was defined as the stretch from the second conserved V-encoded cysteine to the conserved J-encoded phenylalanine. Sequences without an unambiguous match to a single V gene segment were excluded from the earlier analysis of about 600 of the donors. An earlier analysis of roughly 590 of the donors called V segments functional above 56.7% productive rearrangements and segregating when the between-donor standard deviation exceeded 5%. A statistical classification framework was built to diagnose cytomegalovirus status from the catalog of TCR beta chain sequences. In a later analysis, V and J genes were assigned by comparing TCR nucleotide sequences against IMGT/GENE-DB human TR gene sequences. Using the TCRdist pipeline, a later analysis assigned CDR3 sequences along with most-parsimonious VDJ recombination scenarios. In a later analysis, each TCR beta chain was defined by its CDR3 amino acid sequence together with its V-gene family, and reads without a unique V-gene family were excluded. A later analysis removed roughly 590 highly shared, low-generation-probability nucleotide sequences to deal with suspected cross-contamination and a sequencing artifact. In a later analysis, a clonal expansion index was calculated for each public chain from normalized within-repertoire ranks of inferred template counts. In a later analysis, generation probabilities were computed with a VDJ recombination model fitted to out-of-frame rearrangements, and the resulting probabilities were checked against IGoR. In a later analysis, hypergeometric tests were used to score TCR-TCR, TCR-HLA and TCR-CMV co-occurrence, with a repertoire-size bias correction applied to TCR pairs. A later analysis estimated false discovery rates by permuting HLA or CMV assignments 20 times. In a later analysis, co-occurring TCRs were grouped using DBSCAN, with TCRdist sequence similarity added in when clustering inside HLA-allele-positive subsets. Repertoires with fewer than 30,000 or more than 120,000 public chains were left out of co-occurrence clustering, as were five repertoires with anomalous nucleotide sharing. TCRdb mirrors the immuneACCESS table, restricted to in-frame sequences. Some clones are absent from its copies; in checked studies, under half trace to an unresolved V gene, and the reason for the others is unknown. V, J and clone size are those of that table, while D and trimming were read from the DNA. The sample yields around 30,000 clones; about 66% were counted once. The top ten clones comprise 42% of the sample.

For CDR1 and CDR2, the germline V gene lists SGDLS and YYNGEE. From cysteine to phenylalanine, the CDR3 is 14 amino acids long. Here the CDR3 DNA is all that survives: 42 bases in frame from base 1. V and J lose 0 bases and 5 bases, and a span of 10 bases separates them. On the study overall, not on this receptor specifically: Only TCR beta chains were sequenced in this cohort, and the absence of alpha or paired-chain data limited detectable features. Because the 87-base-pair reads could not distinguish some IMGT-functional V segments, including TRBV6-2 and TRBV6-3, those segments were excluded. In a later analysis, the rate of TCR association differed among HLA loci, with DRB1 alleles having the most associated TCRs and HLA-C alleles having the fewest. Roughly uniform sequencing depth across donors was assumed in presence/absence analyses, although this assumption may not hold. Specific HLA alleles were associated with around 18,000 TCR beta sequences at a false discovery rate of 0.05 in a later analysis. In the study, about 150 TCR beta chains were listed as associated with cytomegalovirus. It was suggested by the authors that the approach could potentially be generalized to other disease states and immunological phenotypes. The only immune exposure information available for the cohort was CMV serostatus. In vitro tests confirmed that a few of the cytomegalovirus-associated TCR beta chains recognize cytomegalovirus antigens. Because HLA typing was missing for some donors at each locus, association tests included only the typed subset. In a later analysis, HLA-associated TCR beta chains showed more clonal expansion and lower generation probabilities than non-associated chains that were equally common. Several of the top co-occurrence clusters appeared to be linked to parvovirus B19, influenza, CMV and Epstein-Barr virus, according to a later analysis. Across donors, most TCR sequences were observed very rarely, whereas some public TCRs were present in many individuals. In a later genetic analysis, a missense DCLRE1C variant was associated with V-gene and J-gene trimming of TCR beta chains, and the association was replicated in an independent cohort. Linkage disequilibrium might explain the correlated functional status among segregating V segments, but an unknown experimental factor could not be excluded. In an earlier analysis of several hundred of the donors, most TCR beta V segments were observed in productive rearrangements about 87% or about 30% of the time, broadly matching IMGT annotations. The classifier was reported to diagnose cytomegalovirus status with high specificity and sensitivity in both the original and validation cohorts. Most CMV-associated TCR beta chains appeared to be HLA-restricted in a later analysis, and the HLA associations seemed to be driven largely by CMV exposure. Over 15 rarely observed V segments, including chromosome 9 orphons, were excluded from the earlier analysis of 550 to 700 of the donors because counts were too low. Strong co-occurrence of HLA alleles, especially DR and DQ, made assigning TCR associations to individual alleles difficult. A further reported finding was that TCR beta sequences accurately predicted the HLA-A and HLA-B alleles for most subjects in the first cohort. According to a later genetic analysis, donors in an Asian-associated ancestry cluster had fewer N-insertions in productive TCRs than the roughly 670-donor mean. A group of highly shared sequence variants was considered likely to be a technical artifact of the sequencing pipeline.

The cohort was made up of several hundred healthy bone marrow donors. Cohort members were all nominally healthy when sampled, although unrecorded immune exposures were likely present. The donor was CMV seropositive and was included in the group of 290 or so seropositive cohort members. Each donor provided a peripheral blood sample, and peripheral blood mononuclear cells were used for TCR beta sequencing. Genomic DNA extraction from the blood cell samples was performed with the Qiagen DNeasy Blood Extraction Kit. The rearranged segments are TRBV9 and TRBJ2-3; too little of a D gene remains to name it. The clonotype comes from a male donor in good health and CMV-seropositive. Material for sequencing was PBMCs. The CDR3 protein is CASSVGVTGDTQYF. The DNA sequence follows: TGTGCCAGCAGCGTAGGGGTAACGGGAGATACGCAGTATTTT.